What follows are 30 T cell receptor beta chains derived from one specimen sequenced in a study of blood T cell repertoires in COVID-19. Measured with immunoSEQ multiplex PCR; TCRdb has only the in-frame clones, and not every one. The sample consists of about 180,000 clones, about 84% of them appearing once. Sequenced input: peripheral blood. These receptors all stem from a person aged 70 to 79 with COVID-19, enrolled during active disease.

The DNA for the CDR3 is TGTGCCAGCAGCAGATCAGACAGGGAGAATCAGCCCCAGCATTTT. It encodes CASSRSDRENQPQHF. The chain joins TRBV21-1 to TRBJ1-5; the table's D call, TRBD1, has no DNA check behind it. TRBV21-1 is an annotated pseudogene. This CDR3 region has 15 residues.

This sequence joins TRBV6-2 or TRBV6-3 and TRBJ2-2, with 10 bases matching TRBD2. V lost 3 bases and J lost 4; bases outside the gene matches: 2. The germline V gene has CDR1 MNHEY and CDR2 SVGEGT. The CDR3 has 15 amino acids. This CDR3 is CASSYSGGPTGELFF. The CDR3 DNA follows: TGTGCCAGCAGTTATAGCGGGGGGCCCACCGGGGAGCTGTTTTTT.

This clone was recorded only once. V is TRBV7-2 and J is TRBJ2-7; the match to TRBD1 covers 8 bases. The J segment lost 4 bases and the V segment lost 4 bases, leaving 12 bases of the junction unmatched. Germline V CDR1 and CDR2: SGHTA, FQGNSA. CDR3 length equals 16 residues. The CDR3 DNA sequence: TGTGCCAGCAGCTCTACCGGGACAGGCAAGGCTTACGAGCAGTACTTC. Its translation: CASSSTGTGKAYEQYF.

This chain links TRBV18 with TRBJ2-7; the match to TRBD1 covers 9 bases. Losses at the gene ends were 3 bases for V and 2 bases for J; bases not matched to a gene: 2. Germline V gene sequence: CDR1 KGHSH, CDR2 LQKENI. CDR3 length: 14 residues. The CDR3 bases are TGTGCCAGCTCACCGCGGGACAGGGCCTACGAGCAGTACTTC. Protein: CASSPRDRAYEQYF.

This clone showed up just once. The V and J genes are TRBV30 and TRBJ1-2, with 7 bases identical to TRBD1. V dropped 8 bases and J dropped 10; count of bases not matched to a gene: 16. The germline V gene has CDR1 GTSNPN and CDR2 SVGIG (reference sequence). This CDR3 contains 13 residues. The CDR3 bases are TGTGCCCGCAAAGCCCCGGGACAGAATGCCTACACCTTC. It specifies CARKAPGQNAYTF.

The chain has TRBV5-6 and TRBJ2-2, with a weak D call TRBD1 (6 bases). Germline values: CDR1 SGHDT, CDR2 YYEEEE. V was trimmed by 0 bases and J by 7 bases, leaving 16 bases between them. The CDR3 runs 16 residues. CDR3 sequence (DNA): TGTGCCAGCAGCTTGGGTACAGGGAGAGTTGGCGGGGAGCTGTTTTTT. Translated, it gives CASSLGTGRVGGELFF.

This chain's CDR3 is CASSGIGLTGNTIYF. Written as DNA, the CDR3 is TGTGCCAGCAGCGGCATTGGACTAACTGGAAACACCATATATTTT. This sequence joins TRBV5-5 and TRBJ1-3; unclear D gene. The V end was cut by 4 bases, the J end by 2 bases, with 13 bases between. The CDR3 consists of 15 residues. The germline gives CDR1 SGHKS, CDR2 YYEKEE (reference sequence).

This rearrangement joins TRBV15 to TRBJ2-1; D is possibly TRBD2 (6 bases). The ends were cut back, 1 base at V and 9 bases at J, with 13 bases in the middle. The CDR3 length is 14 residues. Germline CDR1 reads LNHNV; CDR2 reads YYDKDF (reference sequence). In DNA form, the CDR3 reads TGTGCCACCAGCAGAGGAGGGGAGCGGGCTGAGCAGTTCTTC. The encoded protein is CATSRGGERAEQFF. Combining the CDR3 with reference TRBV15 and TRBJ2-1 gives the whole variable domain DAMVIQNPRYQVTQFGKPVTLSCSQTLNHNVMYWYQQKSSQAPKLLFHYYDKDFNNEADTPDNFQSRRPNTSFCFLDIRSPGLGDTAMYLCATSRGGERAEQFFGPGTRLTVL.

The rearrangement joins TRBV7-2 to TRBJ2-3; the match to TRBD2 covers 8 bases. Per germline, CDR1 SGHTA and CDR2 FQGNSA. The CDR3 is 18 amino acids. V was pared by 2 bases and J by 0 bases, with 10 bases of the junction left unmatched. The CDR3 loop is CASSLIGSGRASTDTQYF. DNA for the CDR3: TGTGCCAGCAGCTTAATCGGCAGCGGGAGAGCTAGCACAGATACGCAGTATTTT.

This clone was observed once. The chain links TRBV29-1 to TRBJ1-1; maybe TRBD1 (5 bases). The germline V and J ends were trimmed by 6 bases and 1 base, with 9 bases remaining between them. This CDR3 comprises 12 residues. Germline loops: CDR1 SQVTM, CDR2 ANQGSEA. The CDR3 bases are TGCAGCGTCGGGGGTGGGAACACTGAAGCTTTCTTT. The encoded protein is CSVGGGNTEAFF.

V is TRBV7-3 and J is TRBJ2-7; 11 bases are shared with TRBD1. V lost 6 bases, J lost 5 bases, and 9 bases stayed unmatched. CDR3 size: 15 residues. Per the germline V gene, CDR1 is SGHTA and CDR2 is FQGTGA. The CDR3 DNA is TGTGCCAGCAGTTGGGGACAGGGGGATTTCAACGAGCAGTACTTC. Translating it yields CASSWGQGDFNEQYF.

This chain links TRBV29-1 with TRBJ1-1; 8 bases align to TRBD1. With V trimmed by 0 bases and J by 1 base, 7 bases remained unmatched. Germline CDR1 reads SQVTM; CDR2 reads ANQGSEA. The CDR3 sequence is 16 residues long. CDR3 DNA sequence: TGCAGCGTTGAAGATGCCAGGGGGCTATCGAACACTGAAGCTTTCTTT. Protein sequence: CSVEDARGLSNTEAFF. Variable domain in full (rest from reference TRBV29-1 and TRBJ1-1): SAVISQKPSRDICQRGTSLTIQCQVDSQVTMMFWYRQQPGQSLTLIATANQGSEATYESGFVIDKFPISRPNLTFSTLTVSNMSPEDSSIYLCSVEDARGLSNTEAFFGQGTRLTVV.

This rearrangement joins TRBV5-1 to TRBJ2-5; 10 nucleotides match TRBD1. V lost 2 bases and J lost 5; bases outside the gene matches: 12. The CDR3 sequence is 17 residues long. Germline loops: CDR1 SGHRS, CDR2 YFSETQ. This CDR3 reads CASSFDYGTGDRETQYF. CDR3 nucleotide sequence: TGCGCCAGCAGCTTCGACTACGGGACAGGGGACCGGGAGACCCAGTACTTC.

This clone was observed a few times. The chain joins TRBV27 to TRBJ1-5; D remains ambiguous. Trimming cost V 3 bases and J 4 bases, with 7 bases left between them. Germline CDR1 reads MNHEY; CDR2 reads SMNVEV (reference sequence). CDR3 length: 13 residues. The CDR3 nucleotides read TGTGCCAGCAGTTTTCAGGCTAATCAGCCCCAGCATTTT. It encodes CASSFQANQPQHF.

The chain employs TRBV7-8 and TRBJ2-1; D uncertain. The CDR3 runs to 15 residues. The germline V and J ends were trimmed by 1 base and 5 bases, with 12 bases remaining between them. Per germline, CDR1 SGHVS and CDR2 FQNEAQ. The CDR3 protein is CASSLGVLGNNEQFF. As DNA, the CDR3 is TGTGCCAGCAGCTTAGGGGTGCTAGGTAACAATGAGCAGTTCTTC.

The rearrangement links TRBV19 to TRBJ1-2, with D possibly matching TRBD1 (5 bases). V dropped 5 bases and J dropped 4 bases, with 17 bases sitting between them. The germline V gene has CDR1 LNHDA and CDR2 SQIVND (reference sequence). The CDR3 is 15 amino acids. The CDR3 DNA reads as TGTGCCAGTAGTGACCTCCGGGGGAGCCCCTATGGCTACACCTTC. It codes for CASSDLRGSPYGYTF.

This sequence joins TRBV19 and TRBJ1-4; TRBD1 matches at 9 bases. V was pared by 7 bases and J by 8 bases, with 8 bases of the junction left unmatched. Germline V gene data show CDR1 as LNHDA and CDR2 as SQIVND (reference sequence). There are 14 residues in the CDR3. Here the CDR3 DNA reads TGTGCCAGTATGTCGGACAGGGGACGCGAAAAACTGTTTTTT. It translates to CASMSDRGREKLFF.

The rearrangement joins TRBV5-1 to TRBJ2-1; 8 nucleotides line up with TRBD1. CDR3 length equals 15 residues. With 4 bases clipped from V and 4 bases from J, the junction kept 7 bases outside the gene matches. The germline V gene has CDR1 SGHRS and CDR2 YFSETQ. Here the CDR3 DNA reads TGCGCCAGCAGCGAAGGGACAGGAGTATACAATGAGCAGTTCTTC. Encoded protein: CASSEGTGVYNEQFF.

The J gene is TRBJ2-2, the V gene TRBV19, with D possibly TRBD2 on 6 matching bases. Trimming removed 9 bases from V and 2 bases from J, with 19 bases in between. CDR3 length equals 16 residues. Germline V gene sequence: CDR1 LNHDA, CDR2 SQIVND (reference sequence). The CDR3 DNA reads as TGTGCCAGCGGGGGTGGGGCTAGACGAAACACCGGGGAGCTGTTTTTT. Its protein is CASGGGARRNTGELFF.

The rearrangement joins TRBV28 to TRBJ2-6; perhaps TRBD1 as D (7 bases). Germline assignment: CDR1 MDHEN and CDR2 SYDVKM. The CDR3 runs to 19 residues. The V end lost 1 base, the J end lost 3 bases, and 19 bases lay between the germline ends. This CDR3 reads CASSLLVQGGIGGANVLTF. CDR3 nucleotide sequence: TGTGCCAGCAGTTTATTGGTCCAGGGGGGTATTGGTGGGGCCAACGTCCTGACTTTC.

The chain has TRBV5-4 and TRBJ2-5; perhaps TRBD1 as D (5 bases). The CDR3 is 15 amino acids. The V and J ends lost 5 bases and 2 bases respectively, with 16 bases between them. Germline CDR1 is SGHNT and CDR2 is YYREEE (reference sequence). The CDR3 nucleotides are TGTGCCAGCAGGGATACACGAACAGGACAAGAGACCCAGTACTTC. Residues: CASRDTRTGQETQYF.

This clone is a singleton in its sample. The chain couples TRBV12-3 or TRBV12-4 to TRBJ2-7; D possibly corresponds to TRBD2 (5 bases). CDR3 length: 13 residues. V lost 3 bases and J 3 bases, leaving 9 bases between the germline ends. CDR3 coding DNA: TGTGCCAGCAGTTTTGGAGGTAACTACGAGCAGTACTTC. Residues: CASSFGGNYEQYF.

V is TRBV12-3 or TRBV12-4 and J is TRBJ2-2; possibly TRBD2 for D (5 bases). Deletions cut 5 bases from V and 6 bases from J, with 10 bases between. The CDR3 contains 13 residues. CDR3 nucleotides: TGTGCCAGCAGTGGGTCGCGGGCCGGGGAGCTGTTTTTT. Its translation is CASSGSRAGELFF.

The gene calls are TRBV7-2 and TRBJ2-5; the match to TRBD2 covers 7 bases. Germline CDR1 reads SGHTA; CDR2 reads FQGNSA. Losses at the gene ends were 5 bases for V and 3 bases for J; bases not matched to a gene: 6. The CDR3 length is 14 residues. Here the CDR3 DNA reads TGTGCCAGCAGCCCACAGAGCGGGGAAGAGACCCAGTACTTC. Encoded protein: CASSPQSGEETQYF. The complete variable domain, with remaining parts taken from reference TRBV7-2 and TRBJ2-5, reads GAGVSQSPSNKVTEKGKDVELRCDPISGHTALYWYRQSLGQGLEFLIYFQGNSAPDKSGLPSDRFSAERTGGSVSTLTIQRTQQEDSAVYLCASSPQSGEETQYFGPGTRLLVL.

The chain links TRBV3-1 (or the pseudogene TRBV3-2) to TRBJ1-2; 8 bases are a match to TRBD1. Unmatched junction bases numbered 6, after V lost 2 bases and J lost 13 bases. The CDR3 is made up of 12 amino acids. CDR1 and CDR2 (germline): LGHDT, YNNKEL (reference sequence). The CDR3 nucleotides are TGTGCCAGCAGCCAAAGGACAGGGAGATCCACCTTC. Protein: CASSQRTGRSTF.

The J gene is TRBJ1-2, the V gene TRBV29-1, with 7 bases identical to TRBD1. The CDR3 contains 12 residues. Germline CDR1 reads SQVTM; CDR2 reads ANQGSEA. With V trimmed by 7 bases and J by 4 bases, 6 bases remained unmatched. CDR3 sequence reads: CSADRLSYGYTF. The CDR3 DNA follows: TGCAGCGCGGACAGGCTCTCCTATGGCTACACCTTC.

V gene TRBV30 combines with J gene TRBJ1-2, with D unclear. Germline V gene lookup returns CDR1 GTSNPN and CDR2 SVGIG (reference sequence). V was shortened by 4 bases and J by 4 bases, with 10 bases between the two germline ends. CDR3 length: 12 amino acids. The CDR3 loop is CAWTKQTYGYTF. For the CDR3, the DNA is TGTGCCTGGACAAAACAGACCTATGGCTACACCTTC.

The CDR3 reads CASSQDGRGYNSPLHF. CDR3 sequence (DNA): TGCGCCAGCAGCCAAGATGGGCGGGGGTATAATTCACCCCTCCACTTT. J is TRBJ1-6 and V is TRBV4-1, with D possibly TRBD1 on 5 matching bases. The V gene lost 0 bases and the J gene lost 4 bases, with 10 bases spanning the gap. Germline V gene sequence: CDR1 MGHRA, CDR2 YSYEKL. This CDR3 is built from 16 residues.

This sequence joins TRBV6-1 and TRBJ1-5, with D perhaps TRBD1 (6 bases). Per germline, CDR1 MNHNS and CDR2 SASEGT. This CDR3 is built from 15 residues. V shed 0 bases and J shed 5 bases, with 11 bases lying between them. The CDR3 coding sequence is TGTGCCAGCAGTGAAGCAGGGGGGGCGCATCAGCCCCAGCATTTT. It yields the protein CASSEAGGAHQPQHF.

The chain carries TRBV5-1 and TRBJ2-7; D remains unclear. With 0 bases removed from V and 5 bases from J, the gap between germline ends came to 24 bases. Germline V gives CDR1 SGHRS, CDR2 YFSETQ. The CDR3 spans 18 residues. This CDR3 reads CASSLEAVQALRFNEQYF. Here the CDR3 DNA reads TGCGCCAGCAGCTTGGAGGCAGTTCAGGCGCTTAGGTTCAACGAGCAGTACTTC.